This T cell receptor beta chain was sequenced in a study of cytomegalovirus exposure and HLA in healthy donors. Notes on the study in general: Association with HLA alleles at 0.05 false discovery rate was found for about 17,000 TCR beta sequences in a later analysis.

The PCR used 60 Vbeta and 13 Jbeta primers. Assay used: immunoSEQ multiplex PCR; TCRdb lists only in-frame clones, some missing. The table lists some 200,000 clones, around 83% of them singletons, with approximately 0.8% in the top ten. With respect to this clone: Its antigen is as yet unknown.

This CDR3 has 15 amino acids. Deletions cut 2 bases from V and 0 bases from J, with 9 bases between. Germline CDR1 is SGHRS and CDR2 is YFSETQ. V is TRBV5-1 and J is TRBJ2-1; possible D gene TRBD2, 5 bases. The receptor comes from a woman between 18 and 29 years old in good health and CMV-seronegative. What was sequenced was PBMCs. CDR3 in DNA: TGCGCCAGCAGCTTCGACGCGGGCTCCTACAATGAGCAGTTCTTC. Translating it yields CASSFDAGSYNEQFF.